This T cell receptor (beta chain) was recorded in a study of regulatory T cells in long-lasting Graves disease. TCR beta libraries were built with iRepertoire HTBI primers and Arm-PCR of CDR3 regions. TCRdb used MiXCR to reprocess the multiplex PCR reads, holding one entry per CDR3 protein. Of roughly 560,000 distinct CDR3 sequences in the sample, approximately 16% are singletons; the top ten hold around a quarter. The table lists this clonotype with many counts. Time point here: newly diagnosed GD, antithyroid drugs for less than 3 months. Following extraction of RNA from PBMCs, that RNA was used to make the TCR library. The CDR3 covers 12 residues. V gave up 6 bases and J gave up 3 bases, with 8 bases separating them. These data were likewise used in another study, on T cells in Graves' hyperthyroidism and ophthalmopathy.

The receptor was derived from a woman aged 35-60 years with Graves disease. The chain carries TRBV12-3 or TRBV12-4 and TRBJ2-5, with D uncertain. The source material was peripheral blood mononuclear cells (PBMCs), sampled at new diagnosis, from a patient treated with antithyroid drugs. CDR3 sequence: CASSLRKETQYF. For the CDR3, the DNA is TGTGCCAGCAGCCTCAGGAAAGAGACCCAGTACTTC.